This T cell receptor (beta chain) was captured in a study of T-cell memory formation after mild COVID-19. MiXCR, applied by TCRdb to the 5' RACE reads, yields one record per CDR3 protein. The table includes roughly 560,000 distinct CDR3 sequences, 20% detected once. This clonotype turned up a few times. Sequenced material: PBMCs or a T cell subset sorted from them (not recorded which). The clonotype was recovered from an adult woman who had mild COVID-19 (a few samples of this study predate the infection). Cell type and time point are not known.

The chain's CDR3 is CASSKRVWQGRLSETQYF. Here the CDR3 DNA reads TGTGCCAGCAGCAAACGGGTATGGCAGGGACGATTGTCGGAGACCCAGTACTTC. The chain employs TRBV7-2 and TRBJ2-5; D might be TRBD1 or TRBD2, each matching 5 bases. Looked up from germline, CDR1 is SGHTA and CDR2 is FQGNSA. The CDR3 totals 18 residues. Deletions cut 5 bases from V and 5 bases from J, with 27 bases between.